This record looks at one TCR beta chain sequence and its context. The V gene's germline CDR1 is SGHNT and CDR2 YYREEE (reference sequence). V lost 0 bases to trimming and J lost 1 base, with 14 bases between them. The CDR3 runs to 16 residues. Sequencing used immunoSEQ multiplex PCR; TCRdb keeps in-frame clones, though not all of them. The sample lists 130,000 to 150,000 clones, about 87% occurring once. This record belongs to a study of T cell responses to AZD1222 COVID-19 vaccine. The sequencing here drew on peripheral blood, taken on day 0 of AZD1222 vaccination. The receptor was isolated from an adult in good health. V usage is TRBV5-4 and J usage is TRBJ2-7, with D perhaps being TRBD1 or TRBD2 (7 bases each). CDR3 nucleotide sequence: TGTGCCAGCAGCTTGGCTGACAGGGAGGGGTCCTACGAGCAGTACTTC. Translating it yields CASSLADREGSYEQYF.